These 20 T cell receptor beta chains were all obtained from the same sample, sequenced in a study of shared clonotypes between healthy human individuals. Method: immunoSEQ multiplex PCR; TCRdb's copy keeps in-frame clones and lacks some. The top ten hold more than 0.35% of the sample, which has 2 million to 2.5 million clones, under 95% seen once. Sequenced: naive CD4+ T cells from PBMCs. Subset denoted: CD45RA+ positively selected. These receptors came from a young man in good health. Some clones in this sample may be carry-over from other donors' samples.

J is TRBJ1-1 and V is TRBV28, with 11 bases aligning to TRBD1. The V and J ends lost 1 base and 3 bases, in that order; junction bases with no gene match: 4. Germline assignment: CDR1 MDHEN and CDR2 SYDVKM. The CDR3 is made up of 16 amino acids. The CDR3 DNA reads TGTGCCAGCAGTTTATTCGGGACAGGGGGAGACACTGAAGCTTTCTTT. Protein product: CASSLFGTGGDTEAFF.

A few counts support this clone. The V gene is TRBV4-1, the J gene TRBJ1-1; D is undetermined. The germline V gene has CDR1 MGHRA and CDR2 YSYEKL. This CDR3 spans 15 amino acids. V was cut by 1 base and J by 4 bases, with 13 bases left in between. Here the CDR3 reads CASSQVGRLSTEAFF. Here the CDR3 DNA reads TGCGCCAGCAGCCAAGTAGGAAGGTTGAGCACTGAAGCTTTCTTT.

This clone was found once. The rearrangement joins TRBV7-2 to TRBJ1-1, with 9 bases lining up with TRBD1. With 5 bases clipped from V and 7 bases from J, the junction kept 14 bases outside the gene matches. The CDR3 consists of 16 residues. The germline V gene encodes CDR1 SGHTA and CDR2 FQGNSA. The chain's CDR3 is CASSQSVGTGLSEAFF. The CDR3 bases are TGTGCCAGCAGCCAGTCGGTTGGGACAGGGTTGAGTGAAGCTTTCTTT.

This clone has a single count. The chain has TRBV28 and TRBJ2-7; 7 bases line up with TRBD1. Germline trimming cut 5 bases from V and 2 bases from J; bases unmatched to any gene: 6. This CDR3 region has 14 residues. CDR1 is MDHEN and CDR2 is SYDVKM in the germline V gene. CDR3 loop: CASSRPGTAYEQYF. Written as DNA, the CDR3 is TGTGCCAGCAGTAGACCCGGGACAGCCTACGAGCAGTACTTC.

This CDR3 is CASSPGTAGSGHTIYF. The CDR3, as DNA: TGTGCCAGCAGCCCAGGGACAGCAGGGTCCGGGCACACCATATATTTT. The chain couples TRBV4-2 to TRBJ1-3; 7 bases map to TRBD1. V was clipped by 4 bases and J by 8 bases; unmatched bases: 14. CDR1 is LGHNA and CDR2 is YNFKEQ in the germline V gene. CDR3 length equals 16 residues.

This sequence joins TRBV7-2 and TRBJ1-5; D not certain. Trimming removed 5 bases at V and 5 bases at J, with 10 bases between. The CDR3 consists of 13 residues. Germline CDR1 SGHTA, CDR2 FQGNSA. The CDR3 sequence is CASSILLDQPQHF. CDR3 DNA sequence: TGTGCCAGCAGCATACTACTGGATCAGCCCCAGCATTTT.

V gene TRBV30 combines with J gene TRBJ2-3, with 7 bases that match TRBD2. V lost 2 bases to trimming and J lost 0 bases; unmatched junction nucleotides: 8. The V gene's germline CDR1 is GTSNPN and CDR2 SVGIG (reference sequence). The CDR3 has 16 amino acids. This CDR3 is CAWSPTSEGSTDTQYF. The CDR3 bases are TGTGCCTGGAGTCCTACTAGCGAGGGAAGCACAGATACGCAGTATTTT.

This rearrangement joins TRBV19 to TRBJ2-3, with TRBD2 matching over 14 bases. After removal of 6 bases from V and 3 bases from J, the junction contained 2 bases not matched to a gene. Germline assignment: CDR1 LNHDA and CDR2 SQIVND (reference sequence). The CDR3 covers 15 residues. This chain's CDR3 is CASRTSGRATDTQYF. The CDR3 DNA reads TGTGCCAGTAGGACTAGCGGGAGGGCAACAGATACGCAGTATTTT. Using reference TRBV19 and TRBJ2-3 for the parts outside the CDR3, the full variable domain is DGGITQSPKYLFRKEGQNVTLSCEQNLNHDAMYWYRQDPGQGLRLIYYSQIVNDFQKGDIAEGYSVSREKKESFPLTVTSAQKNPTAFYLCASRTSGRATDTQYFGPGTRLTVL.

The V gene is TRBV28, the J gene TRBJ1-1; the D gene is possibly TRBD1 (6 bases). This CDR3 is 14 amino acids long. V lost 4 bases and J lost 1, with 10 bases in between. Germline V gene lookup returns CDR1 MDHEN and CDR2 SYDVKM. CDR3 bases: TGTGCCAGCAGTTCCCAGGGGAAGAACACTGAAGCTTTCTTT. Translating it yields CASSSQGKNTEAFF.

This rearrangement joins TRBV25-1 to TRBJ1-3; weak D call: TRBD1 (5 bases). CDR1 and CDR2 (germline): MGHDK, SYGVNS. The CDR3 length is 13 residues. V was trimmed by 4 bases and J by 2 bases, leaving 6 bases between them. The CDR3 DNA sequence: TGTGCCAGCAGTGCGACAGCTGGAAACACCATATATTTT. This translates into CASSATAGNTIYF.

The chain links TRBV9 to TRBJ1-1, with TRBD1 as a possible D gene (5 bases). Germline assignment: CDR1 SGDLS and CDR2 YYNGEE. This CDR3 region has 19 residues. V lost 0 bases, J lost 3 bases, and 24 bases lay in between. CDR3 sequence: CASSVGFGRMNGADTEAFF. CDR3 DNA sequence: TGTGCCAGCAGCGTAGGCTTCGGGCGGATGAACGGGGCTGACACTGAAGCTTTCTTT.

This clone was detected a few times. Other DNA sequences from this sample encode an identical CDR3 as well. V and J are TRBV2 and TRBJ2-7; D not certain. Per germline, CDR1 SNHLY and CDR2 FYNNEI. V was cut by 4 bases and J by 4 bases, with 5 bases left in between. This CDR3 has 11 residues. CDR3 sequence (DNA): TGTGCCAGCAGTGGGGCTTACGAGCAGTACTTC. Protein: CASSGAYEQYF.

The chain is built from TRBV5-6 and TRBJ1-1; D call uncertain. This CDR3 region has 13 residues. Germline-derived CDR1 and CDR2 are SGHDT and YYEEEE. Trimming cost V 1 base and J 4 bases, with 8 bases left between them. CDR3 DNA sequence: TGTGCCAGCAGCTTGCAGTATGGCACTGAAGCTTTCTTT. It is translated as CASSLQYGTEAFF. Full variable domain (missing parts from reference TRBV5-6 and TRBJ1-1): DAGVTQSPTHLIKTRGQQVTLRCSPKSGHDTVSWYQQALGQGPQFIFQYYEEEERQRGNFPDRFSGHQFPNYSSELNVNALLLGDSALYLCASSLQYGTEAFFGQGTRLTVV.

The count of this clone is one. At the DNA level, this CDR3 is encoded by other sequences in the same sample as well. The chain employs TRBV25-1 and TRBJ2-7, with a weak D call TRBD1 (6 bases). The CDR3 is 11 residues long. V lost 7 bases and J 3 bases, leaving 7 bases between the germline ends. Looked up from germline, CDR1 is MGHDK and CDR2 is SYGVNS. The CDR3 loop reads CASIQGYEQYF. In nucleotides, the CDR3 is TGTGCCAGCATACAGGGCTACGAGCAGTACTTC.

This clone was seen just once. J is TRBJ2-7 and V is TRBV10-3; 8 nucleotides match TRBD2. With V trimmed by 3 bases and J by 5 bases, 12 bases remained unmatched. The CDR3 contains 16 residues. In germline, CDR1 is ENHRY, CDR2 SYGVKD. The CDR3 protein is CAISDQTRGRMNEQYF. As DNA, the CDR3 is TGTGCCATCAGTGACCAGACTCGCGGGAGGATGAACGAGCAGTACTTC.

The V call is TRBV2, the J call TRBJ1-1, with a possible D match to TRBD1 (6 bases). This CDR3 region has 15 residues. Trimming took 6 bases from V and 1 from J, leaving 15 bases between them. The V gene's germline CDR1 is SNHLY and CDR2 FYNNEI. The CDR3 DNA reads as TGTGCCAGCAGGGGGACACCCAACCCGAACACTGAAGCTTTCTTT. Translated, it gives CASRGTPNPNTEAFF.

This chain connects TRBV25-1 to TRBJ1-1, with 11 bases fitting TRBD1. Germline values: CDR1 MGHDK, CDR2 SYGVNS. J lost 5 bases, V lost 5 bases, and 16 bases had no gene match. The CDR3 loop spans 18 amino acids. The chain's CDR3 is CASSSSWGLGQGGTEAFF. In DNA form, the CDR3 reads TGTGCCAGCAGTTCATCATGGGGCCTGGGACAGGGGGGGACTGAAGCTTTCTTT.

The genes are TRBV25-1 and TRBJ1-4; no clear D gene. Looked up from germline, CDR1 is MGHDK and CDR2 is SYGVNS. CDR3 length: 12 amino acids. Trimming shortened V by 6 bases and J by 8 bases, and 10 bases separated the two germline ends. The CDR3 sequence: CASSARGEKLFF. The CDR3 region has the DNA TGTGCCAGCAGCGCCCGCGGAGAAAAACTGTTTTTT.

The chain recombines TRBV4-2 with TRBJ2-7, with 7 bases that match TRBD1. Germline V gene data show CDR1 as LGHNA and CDR2 as YNFKEQ. V was pared by 5 bases and J by 2 bases, with 12 bases of the junction left unmatched. This CDR3 has 16 amino acids. CDR3 nucleotides: TGTGCCAGCAGCAGTCCCCGTGGGACAGAAACCTACGAGCAGTACTTC. It encodes CASSSPRGTETYEQYF.

J is TRBJ2-3 and V is TRBV11-3, with 11 bases lining up with TRBD2. The germline CDR1 and CDR2 sequences are SGHNT and YENEEA. Unmatched junction bases numbered 19, after V lost 5 bases and J lost 9 bases. The CDR3 has 18 residues. The CDR3 spells CASSPPSGTSGQPRTQYF. As DNA, the CDR3 is TGTGCCAGCAGCCCTCCTTCCGGGACTAGCGGTCAACCAAGGACGCAGTATTTT.